A single sample is the source of the 24 T cell receptor beta chains below, sequenced in a study of memory CD4+ T cells and cytomegalovirus serostatus. TCRdb's copy holds only in-frame clones and misses some; the assay was immunoSEQ multiplex PCR. This sample has some 50,000 clones, with 60% to 80% found just once. The sort gate was single viable CD3+CD4+CD8-CD45RO+ cells for memory CD4+ T cells. The sample consisted of memory CD4+ T cells from blood. These receptors were taken from an adult in good health and CMV-seronegative.

The chain is built from TRBV2 and TRBJ1-5; D is uncertain. Looked up from germline, CDR1 is SNHLY and CDR2 is FYNNEI. The CDR3 runs 17 residues. The V end was cut by 3 bases, the J end by 4 bases, with 19 bases between. Written as DNA, the CDR3 is TGTGCCAGCAGTGATCATCTCGGCCTGGGGAGGAATCAGCCCCAGCATTTT. As protein: CASSDHLGLGRNQPQHF.

This chain links TRBV27 with TRBJ2-1, with TRBD2 identical over 13 bases. The CDR3 consists of 18 residues. V lost 4 bases and J lost 1; bases outside the gene matches: 7. CDR1 is MNHEY and CDR2 is SMNVEV in the germline V gene (reference sequence). CDR3 sequence reads: CASSSLTSGGKSYNEQFF. Written as DNA, the CDR3 is TGTGCCAGCAGTTCCTTGACTAGCGGGGGGAAATCCTACAATGAGCAGTTCTTC.

The V and J genes are TRBV19 and TRBJ1-2; D is possibly TRBD1 (6 bases). This CDR3 contains 15 residues. The V end was cut by 5 bases, the J end by 4 bases, with 17 bases between. Looked up from germline, CDR1 is LNHDA and CDR2 is SQIVND (reference sequence). Here the CDR3 reads CASSGRQASTYGYTF. In nucleotides, the CDR3 is TGTGCCAGTAGTGGACGACAGGCGTCCACCTATGGCTACACCTTC.

This clone came up once. The chain couples TRBV7-6 to TRBJ2-3; D possibly corresponds to TRBD1 (5 bases). Trimming pared 4 bases from V and 6 bases from J, leaving 11 bases between. The CDR3 consists of 13 residues. From germline, CDR1 is SGHVS and CDR2 FNYEAQ. The CDR3 spells CASSSDMADTQYF. The CDR3 DNA follows: TGTGCCAGCAGCTCGGACATGGCTGATACGCAGTATTTT.

The genes are TRBV7-8 and TRBJ2-3; 7 positions agree with TRBD2. The CDR3 is 14 amino acids. Germline V gene sequence: CDR1 SGHVS, CDR2 FQNEAQ. With V trimmed by 4 bases and J by 2 bases, 3 bases remained unmatched. The chain's CDR3 is CASSSRGTTDTQYF. The CDR3, as DNA: TGTGCCAGCAGCTCGCGGGGGACCACAGATACGCAGTATTTT.

The chain has TRBV4-3 and TRBJ2-3; D unclear. This CDR3 is built from 15 residues. V was clipped by 0 bases and J by 1 base, with 8 bases between them. In germline, CDR1 is LGHNA, CDR2 YSLEER. CDR3 loop: CASSQDNSGTDTQYF. The CDR3 DNA is TGCGCCAGCAGCCAAGACAACAGCGGCACAGATACGCAGTATTTT.

This clone was counted only a few times. This chain links TRBV5-6 with TRBJ2-6, with a possible D match to TRBD1 (5 bases). V lost 4 bases and J lost 4, with 12 bases in between. The germline V gene encodes CDR1 SGHDT and CDR2 YYEEEE. CDR3 length equals 15 residues. CDR3 loop: CASSPQGTGANVLTF. CDR3 sequence (DNA): TGTGCCAGCAGCCCCCAGGGTACCGGGGCCAACGTCCTGACTTTC. The whole variable domain, filled in from reference TRBV5-6 and TRBJ2-6, reads DAGVTQSPTHLIKTRGQQVTLRCSPKSGHDTVSWYQQALGQGPQFIFQYYEEEERQRGNFPDRFSGHQFPNYSSELNVNALLLGDSALYLCASSPQGTGANVLTFGAGSRLTVL.

V gene TRBV27 combines with J gene TRBJ1-1, with D uncertain. Germline loops: CDR1 MNHEY, CDR2 SMNVEV (reference sequence). This CDR3 region has 13 residues. The V gene lost 8 bases and the J gene lost 4 bases, with 14 bases spanning the gap. The CDR3 DNA reads TGTGCCAGCCTCCAATTTGGGTCCACTGAAGCTTTCTTT. Translation: CASLQFGSTEAFF.

The chain carries TRBV30 and TRBJ1-5; D perhaps matches TRBD1 (6 bases). The CDR3 contains 12 residues. Between the trimmed V and J ends, which lost 0 bases and 6 bases, there was a span of 6 bases. CDR1 and CDR2 from the germline V gene are GTSNPN and SVGIG (reference sequence). The CDR3 spells CAWSVGAQPQHF. The CDR3 DNA sequence: TGTGCCTGGAGTGTGGGGGCTCAGCCCCAGCATTTT.

This rearrangement joins TRBV25-1 to TRBJ1-1; D not certain. With 7 bases removed from V and 2 bases from J, the gap between germline ends came to 11 bases. The CDR3 extends over 13 amino acids. Germline assignment: CDR1 MGHDK and CDR2 SYGVNS. This CDR3 reads CASMLDTNTEAFF. The DNA of the CDR3 is TGTGCCAGCATGCTAGACACTAACACTGAAGCTTTCTTT.

This clone has just one count. The genes are TRBV6-1 and TRBJ2-7; D is unresolved. The germline V and J ends were trimmed by 2 bases and 5 bases, with 7 bases remaining between them. Germline V gives CDR1 MNHNS, CDR2 SASEGT. This CDR3 has 12 residues. In nucleotides, the CDR3 is TGTGCCAGCAGTGAATCATCCGACGAGCAGTACTTC. This encodes CASSESSDEQYF.

The chain has TRBV5-1 and TRBJ2-4; no definite D call. CDR1 and CDR2 (germline): SGHRS, YFSETQ. Trimming took 4 bases from V and 2 from J, leaving 4 bases between them. The CDR3 loop spans 12 amino acids. The CDR3, as DNA: TGCGCCAGCAGCCAGACCAAAAACATTCAGTACTTC. Amino acids: CASSQTKNIQYF.

Remarks on this clone: The identical CDR3 is also encoded by other nucleotide sequences in the sample. V usage is TRBV30 and J usage is TRBJ1-1; D ambiguous. Trimming removed 0 bases from V and 3 bases from J, with 11 bases in between. The CDR3 contains 14 residues. CDR1 is GTSNPN and CDR2 is SVGIG in the germline V gene (reference sequence). The CDR3 nucleotides read TGTGCCTGGAGTGTGCTGGGAGGTTACACTGAAGCTTTCTTT. Translating gives CAWSVLGGYTEAFF.

The gene calls are TRBV5-1 and TRBJ1-2; D is perhaps TRBD1 (6 bases). The V end was cut by 4 bases, the J end by 0 bases, with 16 bases between. Germline assignment: CDR1 SGHRS and CDR2 YFSETQ. The CDR3 is 16 amino acids. The DNA for the CDR3 is TGCGCCAGCAGCGCCGACAGGATGTTAGCTAACTATGGCTACACCTTC. Amino acid sequence: CASSADRMLANYGYTF.

V and J are TRBV5-1 and TRBJ2-7, with D unclear. V lost 2 bases and J lost 7, with 7 bases in between. Germline assignment: CDR1 SGHRS and CDR2 YFSETQ. The CDR3 is 11 amino acids. The CDR3 region is CASSFSGEQYF. CDR3 nucleotides: TGCGCCAGCAGCTTCTCCGGGGAGCAGTACTTC. The full variable domain, rest sourced from reference TRBV5-1 and TRBJ2-7, is KAGVTQTPRYLIKTRGQQVTLSCSPISGHRSVSWYQQTPGQGLQFLFEYFSETQRNKGNFPGRFSGRQFSNSRSEMNVSTLELGDSALYLCASSFSGEQYFGPGTRLTVT.

V is TRBV5-1 and J is TRBJ2-1; 12 nucleotides match TRBD2. Germline V lookup: CDR1 SGHRS, CDR2 YFSETQ. Germline trimming cut 4 bases from V and 7 bases from J; bases unmatched to any gene: 6. The CDR3 has 15 residues. Written as DNA, the CDR3 is TGCGCCAGCAGCCAGACTAGCGGGGGCCTAAATGAGCAGTTCTTC. It yields the protein CASSQTSGGLNEQFF.

The chain has TRBV19 and TRBJ1-2; D gene uncertain. The V end lost 3 bases, the J end lost 3 bases, and 8 bases lay between the germline ends. This CDR3 is built from 13 residues. Germline V CDR1 and CDR2: LNHDA, SQIVND (reference sequence). The CDR3 nucleotides are TGTGCCAGTAGTATCGACGGCTACTATGGCTACACCTTC. As protein: CASSIDGYYGYTF.

The chain carries TRBV5-1 and TRBJ2-7, with D possibly matching TRBD2 (7 bases). This CDR3 has 14 amino acids. Per germline, CDR1 SGHRS and CDR2 YFSETQ. V lost 3 bases and J lost 3, with 13 bases in between. DNA for the CDR3: TGCGCCAGCAGCTCCTCGGGGGGCAACTACGAGCAGTACTTC. This encodes CASSSSGGNYEQYF.

This clone was recorded once. The rearrangement joins TRBV5-8 to TRBJ2-6; no reliable D call. This CDR3 is built from 15 residues. V was clipped by 0 bases and J by 0 bases, with 4 bases between them. Germline V gives CDR1 SGHTS, CDR2 YDEGEE. CDR3 in DNA: TGTGCCAGCAGCTTGGGGAGCTCTGGGGCCAACGTCCTGACTTTC. It encodes CASSLGSSGANVLTF.

This chain uses TRBV7-3 with TRBJ2-3, with 8 bases identical to TRBD2. The germline CDR1 and CDR2 sequences are SGHTA and FQGTGA. There are 17 residues in the CDR3. Unmatched junction bases numbered 8, after V lost 2 bases and J lost 1 base. CDR3 region: CASSLGSGTRGTDTQYF. The CDR3, as DNA: TGTGCCAGCAGCTTAGGCTCCGGGACTAGAGGCACAGATACGCAGTATTTT. Variable domain in full (rest from reference TRBV7-3 and TRBJ2-3): GAGVSQTPSNKVTEKGKYVELRCDPISGHTALYWYRQSLGQGPEFLIYFQGTGAADDSGLPNDRFFAVRPEGSVSTLKIQRTERGDSAVYLCASSLGSGTRGTDTQYFGPGTRLTVL.

In its sample, this clone was seen a few times. This rearrangement joins TRBV6-6 to TRBJ2-3; D is uncertain. Trimming pared 2 bases from V and 6 bases from J, leaving 12 bases between. There are 14 residues in the CDR3. Germline V gene sequence: CDR1 MNHNY, CDR2 SVGAGI (reference sequence). In DNA form, the CDR3 reads TGTGCCAGCAGTTACCCCTCTTCCGCCGATACGCAGTATTTT. Translating it yields CASSYPSSADTQYF.

The chain combines TRBV7-2 with TRBJ1-1; D remains ambiguous. The CDR3 runs to 10 residues. Germline V gene data show CDR1 as SGHTA and CDR2 as FQGNSA. The CDR3 sequence is CGVADTEAFF. In DNA form, the CDR3 reads TGTGGGGTGGCGGACACTGAAGCTTTCTTT.

This clone was seen only a few times. The chain uses TRBV4-1 and TRBJ2-3; tentative D call: TRBD2 (6 bases). The germline gives CDR1 MGHRA, CDR2 YSYEKL. V was trimmed by 5 bases and J by 7 bases, leaving 22 bases between them. This CDR3 contains 16 residues. The CDR3 reads CASSSRTTQLANTQYF. Here the CDR3 DNA reads TGCGCCAGCAGCTCGCGTACTACCCAACTAGCCAATACGCAGTATTTT.

This clone was observed at least ten times. V gene TRBV2 combines with J gene TRBJ2-1; no definite D call. Between the trimmed V and J ends, which lost 2 bases and 8 bases, there was a span of 10 bases. This CDR3 has 13 residues. CDR1 and CDR2 (germline): SNHLY, FYNNEI. In DNA form, the CDR3 reads TGTGCCAGCAGTGAACAAACTTTGGATGAGCAGTTCTTC. As protein: CASSEQTLDEQFF.